Presented here are 2 T cell receptor beta chains from one specimen sequenced in a study of blood T cell repertoires in COVID-19. Libraries were prepared by immunoSEQ multiplex PCR; TCRdb keeps only in-frame clonotypes and omits some of them. The table records approximately 90,000 clones, less than 95% of them present only once. Sequencing used peripheral blood. Receptors originate from a man aged 55 to 70 with acute or convalescent COVID-19.

This clone occurred a few times. This chain connects TRBV12-3 or TRBV12-4 to TRBJ1-2, with D possibly TRBD1 on 5 matching bases. Trimming stripped 5 bases from V and 8 bases from J, with 15 bases between. CDR3 size: 13 residues. The CDR3 protein is CASSGGSGVGYTF. CDR3 bases: TGTGCCAGCAGTGGGGGGTCGGGCGTCGGCTACACCTTC.

This chain links TRBV27 with TRBJ1-5, with 7 bases identical to TRBD1. The CDR3 totals 15 residues. The ends lost 2 bases at V and 7 bases at J; junction bases unmatched: 8. Germline V gene lookup returns CDR1 MNHEY and CDR2 SMNVEV (reference sequence). This CDR3 reads CASSLRGRQIQPQHF. The CDR3 DNA reads as TGTGCCAGCAGTTTAAGGGGGCGGCAAATCCAGCCCCAGCATTTT.